In its sample, the clone carrying this T cell receptor beta chain was seen a few times. The antigen remains unidentified. TCRdb used MiXCR to reprocess the 5' RACE reads, holding one entry per CDR3 protein. The sample includes 610,000 or so distinct CDR3 sequences, over 9% seen only once; the top ten take under 15%. The sample originates from a study of T cells after yellow fever vaccination. Study-level points and caveats: Secondary responses were weaker yet peaked faster, day 5 versus 15.

The specimen was PBMCs, collected on the day of the yellow fever booster vaccination. The sequence was obtained from a man aged 25-45 years who received the YFV17D yellow fever vaccine.

The CDR3 DNA is TGCAGCGTTGCCAGGACTTTTGAAGCTTTCTTT. This sequence encodes CSVARTFEAFF. J is TRBJ1-1 and V is TRBV29-1; D not certain. The CDR3 consists of 11 residues. With 4 bases removed from V and 7 bases from J, the gap between germline ends came to 10 bases. From germline, CDR1 is SQVTM and CDR2 ANQGSEA.